This T cell receptor beta chain was recorded in a study of T-cell memory formation after mild COVID-19 (dated by TCRdb to the early 2020s). With regard to the full study: TCR sequence clusters from the two donors were largely donor specific. The cohort was made up of two young adult volunteers, one female and one male, who were previously healthy. In two donors, T-cell clones that expanded and contracted after mild COVID-19 were followed by sequencing TCRalpha and TCRbeta repertoires longitudinally. Overall study results and their limits: From day 15 to 85, contracting clones showed balanced CD4/CD8 phenotypes, whereas a second wave of clones that expanded from day 15 to 37 leaned towards CD4+. Only a couple of mild cases were covered by the study, and larger cohorts that include severe cases with pre-infection samples were considered necessary. Some responding clones were detected in pre-infection memory, which suggested that pre-existing cross-reactive memory T cells had joined the SARS-CoV-2 response. Contracting CD4+ clones appeared mostly in the CM and EM memory subsets, whereas CD8+ clones were enriched in EMRA. Whether the second-wave clones peaking on day 37 were SARS-CoV-2 specific was not confirmed.

V loses 0 bases, J loses 7 bases, and the germline ends lie 13 bases apart. The CDR3, from cysteine to phenylalanine, totals 15 residues. The retained sequence is limited to the CDR3, 45 bases, with the frame set at the first base. Reading the germline V gene (reference sequence) gives CDR1 LGHDT and CDR2 YNNKEL. Ficoll-Paque density gradient centrifugation was used to isolate PBMCs. With respect to this clonotype: Its antigen specificity is not known. The record has no base qualities; no much larger clone is one base away.

Sequencing was performed on an Illumina NovaSeq 6000. cDNA libraries for TCRalpha and TCRbeta were prepared by 5'RACE using constant-segment primers, with sample barcodes and unique molecular identifiers added. Trizol reagent was used to extract RNA from every sample. Library amplification was performed in two PCR steps, and a second sample barcode and Illumina TruSeq adapters were introduced in the second step. Sequencing of libraries was performed on an Illumina NovaSeq with 2 x 150 bp paired-end reads. The paper's processing steps were these. The reads were demultiplexed and collapsed into UMI-guided consensus sequences using migec v1.2.7. Using mixcr v2.1.11, the UMI consensuses were aligned to TRA and TRB V and J templates and assembled into clonotypes. Clonotypes were classified as expanded or contracted when called significant by both edgeR and NoisET, with noise models trained on biological replicates. edgeR calls used a false discovery rate-adjusted p below 0.01 and a log2 fold-change threshold of 1. As an exploratory analysis of dynamics, max-normalized trajectories of the 1000 most abundant clonotypes were examined with PCA combined with hierarchical clustering. Each responding clone was given a CD4 or CD8 phenotype based on the CD4+ and CD8+ repertoires, which had been sequenced separately. The public reads were reprocessed in TCRdb via fastp at Q25 and MiXCR, keeping in-frame beta chains. Rows are combined by CDR3 protein, so each entry shows the most common genes and DNA. TCRdb assigned the V and J calls; the authors' analysis was not used. For this sample the table gives about 280,000 distinct CDR3 sequences, of which roughly 8.2% were detected only once. The ten largest make up about 22% of the sample.

Recombination joined TRBV3-1 with TRBJ2-4; confidence is insufficient to name the D gene. The origin of this receptor is a man aged 18-30 years who had mild COVID-19 (a few samples of this study predate the infection). The sample titles of this study are shuffled in the database, so cell type and time point are left out; the donor was told from shared clones. Sequences were obtained from PBMCs or a T cell subset sorted from them (not recorded which). The CDR3 region has the sequence CASSQEWATPNIQYF. The sequenced DNA: TGTGCCAGCAGCCAAGAATGGGCAACACCTAACATTCAGTACTTC. The CDR3 plus the reference TRBV3-1 and TRBJ2-4 genes for the other parts give the full variable domain: DTAVSQTPKYLVTQMGNDKSIKCEQNLGHDTMYWYKQDSKKFLKIMFSYNNKELIINETVPNRFSPKSPDKAHLNLHINSLELGDSAVYFCASSQEWATPNIQYFGAGTRLSVL.